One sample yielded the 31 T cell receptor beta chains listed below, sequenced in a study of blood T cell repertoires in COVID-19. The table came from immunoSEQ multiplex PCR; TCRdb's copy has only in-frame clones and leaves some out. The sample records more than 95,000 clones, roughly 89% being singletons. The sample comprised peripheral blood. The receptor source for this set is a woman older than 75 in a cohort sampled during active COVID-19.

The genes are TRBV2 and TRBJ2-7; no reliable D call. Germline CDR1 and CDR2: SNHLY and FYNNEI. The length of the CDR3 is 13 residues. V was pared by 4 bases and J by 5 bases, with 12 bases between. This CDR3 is CASSVVLSHEQYF. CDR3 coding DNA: TGTGCCAGCAGTGTCGTTCTGTCCCACGAGCAGTACTTC.

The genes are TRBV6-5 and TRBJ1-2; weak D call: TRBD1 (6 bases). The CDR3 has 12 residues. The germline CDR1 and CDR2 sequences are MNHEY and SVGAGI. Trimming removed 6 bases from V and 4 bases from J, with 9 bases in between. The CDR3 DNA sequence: TGTGCCAGCAGAGTACAGGGCTATGGCTACACCTTC. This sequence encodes CASRVQGYGYTF.

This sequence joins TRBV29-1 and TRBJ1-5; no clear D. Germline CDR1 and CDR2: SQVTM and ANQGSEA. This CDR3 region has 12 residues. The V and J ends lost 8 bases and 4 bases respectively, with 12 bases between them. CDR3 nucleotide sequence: TGCAGCCCAGAGGTAAGTAATCAGCCCCAGCATTTT. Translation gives CSPEVSNQPQHF.

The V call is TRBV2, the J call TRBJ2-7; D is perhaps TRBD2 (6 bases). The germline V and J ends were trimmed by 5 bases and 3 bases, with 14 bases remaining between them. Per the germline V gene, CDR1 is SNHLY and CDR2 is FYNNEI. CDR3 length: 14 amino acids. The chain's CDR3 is CASSLAEFNYEQYF. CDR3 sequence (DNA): TGTGCCAGCAGTTTAGCGGAATTTAACTACGAGCAGTACTTC.

Written as DNA, the CDR3 is TGTGCCTGGAGTGACACAGGGAGGAACACTGAAGCTTTCTTT. The encoded protein is CAWSDTGRNTEAFF. The V call is TRBV30, the J call TRBJ1-1; a possible D gene is TRBD1 (6 bases). The CDR3 is 14 amino acids. Per the germline V gene, CDR1 is GTSNPN and CDR2 is SVGIG (reference sequence). V lost 1 base and J lost 1, with 10 bases in between.

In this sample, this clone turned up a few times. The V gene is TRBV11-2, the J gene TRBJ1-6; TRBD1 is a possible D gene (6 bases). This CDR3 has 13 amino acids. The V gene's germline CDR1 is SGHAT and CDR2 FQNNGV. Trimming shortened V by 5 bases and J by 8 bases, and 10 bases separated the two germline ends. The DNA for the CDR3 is TGTGCCAGCAGCCACACAGGGTATTCACCCCTCCACTTT. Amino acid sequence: CASSHTGYSPLHF.

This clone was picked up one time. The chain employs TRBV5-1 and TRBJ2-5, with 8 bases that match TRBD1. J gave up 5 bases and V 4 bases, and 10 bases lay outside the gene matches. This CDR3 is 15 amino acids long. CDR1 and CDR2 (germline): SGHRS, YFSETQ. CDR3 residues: CASSLLGQGLETQYF. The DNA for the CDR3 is TGCGCCAGCAGCCTTTTAGGACAGGGTCTGGAGACCCAGTACTTC.

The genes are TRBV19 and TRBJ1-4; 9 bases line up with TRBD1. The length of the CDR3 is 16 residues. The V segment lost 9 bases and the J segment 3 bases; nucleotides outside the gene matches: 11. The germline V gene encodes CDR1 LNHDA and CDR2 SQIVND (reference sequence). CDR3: CASTGGNAGANEKLFF. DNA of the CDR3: TGTGCCAGCACAGGGGGCAACGCAGGGGCTAATGAAAAACTGTTTTTT.

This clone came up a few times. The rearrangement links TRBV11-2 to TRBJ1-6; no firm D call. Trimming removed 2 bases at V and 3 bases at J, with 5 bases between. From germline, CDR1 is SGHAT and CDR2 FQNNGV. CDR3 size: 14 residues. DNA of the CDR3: TGTGCCAGCAGCTTATCAGTCTATAATTCACCCCTCCACTTT. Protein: CASSLSVYNSPLHF.

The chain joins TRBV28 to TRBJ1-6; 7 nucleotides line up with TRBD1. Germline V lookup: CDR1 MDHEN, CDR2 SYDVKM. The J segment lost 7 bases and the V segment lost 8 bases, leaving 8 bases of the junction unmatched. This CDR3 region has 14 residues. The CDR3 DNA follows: TGTGCCAGCCATTCCTGGGACAGAAATTCACCCCTCCACTTT. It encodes CASHSWDRNSPLHF.

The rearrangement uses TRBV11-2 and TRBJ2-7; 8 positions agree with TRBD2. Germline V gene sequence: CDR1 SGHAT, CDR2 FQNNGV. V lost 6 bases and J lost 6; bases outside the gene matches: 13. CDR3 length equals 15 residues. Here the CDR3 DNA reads TGTGCCAGCAGAGGAGTTAGCGGGGACCTCCGCGAGCAGTACTTC. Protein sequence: CASRGVSGDLREQYF.

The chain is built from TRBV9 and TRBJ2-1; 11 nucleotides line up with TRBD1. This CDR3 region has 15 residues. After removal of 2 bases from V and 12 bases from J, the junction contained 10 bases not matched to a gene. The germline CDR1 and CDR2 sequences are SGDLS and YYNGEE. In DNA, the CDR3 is TGTGCCAGCAGCGTCGGGACAGGGGGAAACCAAGGGCAGTTCTTC. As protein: CASSVGTGGNQGQFF.

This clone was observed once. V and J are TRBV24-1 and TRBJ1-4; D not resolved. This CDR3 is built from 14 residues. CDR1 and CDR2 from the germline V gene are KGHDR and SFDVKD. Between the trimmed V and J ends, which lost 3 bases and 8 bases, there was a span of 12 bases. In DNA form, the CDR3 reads TGTGCCACCAGTGATCGGGTGGCGGGGGAAAAACTGTTTTTT. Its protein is CATSDRVAGEKLFF.

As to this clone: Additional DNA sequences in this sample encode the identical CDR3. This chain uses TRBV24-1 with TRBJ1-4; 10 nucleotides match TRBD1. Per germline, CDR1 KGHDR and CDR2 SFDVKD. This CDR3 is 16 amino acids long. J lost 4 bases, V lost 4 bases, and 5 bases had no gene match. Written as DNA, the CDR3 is TGTGCCACCAGTGACCGACAGGGGGCAGGTAATGAAAAACTGTTTTTT. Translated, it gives CATSDRQGAGNEKLFF.

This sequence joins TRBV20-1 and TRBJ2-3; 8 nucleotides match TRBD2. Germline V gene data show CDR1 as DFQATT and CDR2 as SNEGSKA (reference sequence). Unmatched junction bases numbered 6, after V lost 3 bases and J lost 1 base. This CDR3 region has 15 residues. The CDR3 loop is CSASDVAGRTDTQYF. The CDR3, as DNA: TGCAGTGCTAGTGATGTAGCGGGGCGCACAGATACGCAGTATTTT.

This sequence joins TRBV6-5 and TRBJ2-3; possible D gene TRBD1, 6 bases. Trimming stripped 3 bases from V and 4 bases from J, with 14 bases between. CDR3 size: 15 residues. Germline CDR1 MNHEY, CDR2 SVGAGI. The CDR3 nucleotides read TGTGCCAGCAGTTATGCCGGAACAGGGCCAGATACGCAGTATTTT. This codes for CASSYAGTGPDTQYF.

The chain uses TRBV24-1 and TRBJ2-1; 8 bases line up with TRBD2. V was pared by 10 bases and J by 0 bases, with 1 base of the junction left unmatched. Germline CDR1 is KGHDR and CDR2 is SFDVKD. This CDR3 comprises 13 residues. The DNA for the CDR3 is TGTGCCACAAGCGGGAGCTCCTACAATGAGCAGTTCTTC. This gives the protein CATSGSSYNEQFF.

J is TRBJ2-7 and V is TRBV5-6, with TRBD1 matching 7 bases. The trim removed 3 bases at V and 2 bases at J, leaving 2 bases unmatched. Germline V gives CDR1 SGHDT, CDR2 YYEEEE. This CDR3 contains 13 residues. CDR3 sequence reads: CASSSGTAYEQYF. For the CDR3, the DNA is TGTGCCAGCAGCTCCGGGACAGCCTACGAGCAGTACTTC.

Here the CDR3 reads CASSLEGVAKNIQYF. The CDR3 nucleotides are TGCGCCAGCAGCTTGGAAGGGGTAGCCAAAAACATTCAGTACTTC. This sequence joins TRBV5-1 and TRBJ2-4, with D possibly being TRBD1 (5 bases). The CDR3 spans 15 residues. Trimming cost V 0 bases and J 0 bases, with 7 bases left between them. The germline gives CDR1 SGHRS, CDR2 YFSETQ.

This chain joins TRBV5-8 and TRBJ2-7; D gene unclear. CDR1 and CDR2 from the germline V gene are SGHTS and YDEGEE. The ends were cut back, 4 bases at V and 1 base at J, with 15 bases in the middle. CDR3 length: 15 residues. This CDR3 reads CASSLVSLPSYEQYF. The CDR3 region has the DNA TGTGCCAGCAGCCTGGTGAGCCTTCCGTCCTACGAGCAGTACTTC.

DNA of the CDR3: TGTGCCAGCAGCCCGGGGGGGCGGCGGGAGACCCAGTACTTC. It encodes CASSPGGRRETQYF. This chain joins TRBV9 and TRBJ2-5; 8 bases align to TRBD2. The CDR3 has 14 residues. The trim removed 4 bases at V and 5 bases at J, leaving 7 bases unmatched. The germline V gene encodes CDR1 SGDLS and CDR2 YYNGEE.

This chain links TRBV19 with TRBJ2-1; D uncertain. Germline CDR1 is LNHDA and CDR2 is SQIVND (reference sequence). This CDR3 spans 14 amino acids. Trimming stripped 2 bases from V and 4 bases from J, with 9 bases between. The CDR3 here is CASSISPFYNEQFF. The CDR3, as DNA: TGTGCCAGTAGTATATCCCCTTTTTACAATGAGCAGTTCTTC.

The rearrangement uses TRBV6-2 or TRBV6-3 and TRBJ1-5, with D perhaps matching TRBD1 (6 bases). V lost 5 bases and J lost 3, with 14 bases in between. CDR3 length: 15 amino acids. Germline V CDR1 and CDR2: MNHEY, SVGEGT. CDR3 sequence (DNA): TGTGCCAGCAGTGCGGACAGACCGTTCAATCAGCCCCAGCATTTT. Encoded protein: CASSADRPFNQPQHF.

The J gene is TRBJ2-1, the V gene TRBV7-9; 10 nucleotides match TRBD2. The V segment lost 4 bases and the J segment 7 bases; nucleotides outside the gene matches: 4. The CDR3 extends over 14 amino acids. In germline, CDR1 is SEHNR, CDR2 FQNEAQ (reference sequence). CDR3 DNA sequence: TGTGCCAGCAGCTCCGGACTAGCGGCTAATGAGCAGTTCTTC. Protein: CASSSGLAANEQFF.

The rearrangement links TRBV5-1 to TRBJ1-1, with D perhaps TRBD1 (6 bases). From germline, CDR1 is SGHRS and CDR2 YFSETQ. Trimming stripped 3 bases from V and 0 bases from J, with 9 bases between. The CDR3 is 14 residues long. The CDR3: CASSSGQMNTEAFF. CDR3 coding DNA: TGCGCCAGCAGCTCCGGACAGATGAACACTGAAGCTTTCTTT.

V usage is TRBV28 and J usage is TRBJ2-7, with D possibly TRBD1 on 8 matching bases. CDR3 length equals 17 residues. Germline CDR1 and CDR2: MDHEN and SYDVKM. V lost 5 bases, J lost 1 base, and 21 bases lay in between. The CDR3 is CASSIRTGTTKSYEQYF. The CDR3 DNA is TGTGCCAGCAGTATTAGGACAGGGACTACCAAATCCTACGAGCAGTACTTC.

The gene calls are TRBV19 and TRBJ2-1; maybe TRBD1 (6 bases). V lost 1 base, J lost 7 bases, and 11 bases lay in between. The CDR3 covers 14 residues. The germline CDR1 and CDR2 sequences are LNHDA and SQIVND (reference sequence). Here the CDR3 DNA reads TGTGCCAGTAGTATAGGGACAGTTGAGAATGAGCAGTTCTTC. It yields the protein CASSIGTVENEQFF.

In DNA, the CDR3 is TGTGCCAGCAGCTTCTCTCAGGTGGCCGGGGAGCTGTTTTTT. It encodes CASSFSQVAGELFF. This sequence joins TRBV11-2 and TRBJ2-2, with D uncertain. The ends were cut back, 3 bases at V and 6 bases at J, with 11 bases in the middle. Germline CDR1 reads SGHAT; CDR2 reads FQNNGV. There are 14 residues in the CDR3.

CDR3 residues: CASSPRLAAGSSYNEQFF. The CDR3 bases are TGTGCCAGTAGTCCCCGACTTGCAGCGGGGTCCTCCTACAATGAGCAGTTCTTC. This chain links TRBV19 with TRBJ2-1, with 7 bases fitting TRBD2. Germline CDR1 is LNHDA and CDR2 is SQIVND (reference sequence). Trimming at V came to 5 bases and at J to 0 bases, leaving 13 bases not matched to a gene. This CDR3 is built from 18 residues.

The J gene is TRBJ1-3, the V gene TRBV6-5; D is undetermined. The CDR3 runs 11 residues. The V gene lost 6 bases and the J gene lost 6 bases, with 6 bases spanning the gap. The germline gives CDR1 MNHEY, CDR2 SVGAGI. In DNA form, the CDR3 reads TGTGCCAGCAGGCCAGAAAACACCATATATTTT. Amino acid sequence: CASRPENTIYF.

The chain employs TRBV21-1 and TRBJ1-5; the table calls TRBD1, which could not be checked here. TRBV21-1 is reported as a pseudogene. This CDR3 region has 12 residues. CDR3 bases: TGTGCCATAGCAGGGGTGGATCAGCCCCAGCATTTT. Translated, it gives CAIAGVDQPQHF.